This T cell receptor (beta chain) is from a study of T cell responses to AZD1222 COVID-19 vaccine (dated by TCRdb to the early 2020s). Turning to the overall study: Because spike-specific TCR depth and breadth did not differ between the two schedules, AZD1222 recipients who got a second dose at roughly 4 weeks were pooled with those who got a second dose at roughly 12 weeks. A total of approximately 240 trial participants underwent TCR sequencing, of whom 207 received two doses of AZD1222 and around 26 received two doses of the MenACWY control vaccine. Trial participants were enrolled by age into subgroups of 18-55, 56-69 and 70-plus years, and around 150, 28 and 57 TCR-sequenced participants, respectively, were included in these subgroups. Results the study describes overall, beyond this receptor: After two AZD1222 doses, spike-specific TCR breadth and depth were significantly higher than at day 0 and than in MenACWY recipients. Because no day 14 peak-response samples were available, the repertoires could be characterized only after the peak T cell response. Only five or six AZD1222 recipients were SARS-CoV-2 seropositive at baseline, limiting conclusions about previously exposed vaccinees. Epitopes outside the regions mutated in the B.1.351 and B.1.1.7 variants were reportedly recognized by nearly half of the unique spike-specific TCRs. Participants were mostly white British and included more females than males, and it was suggested by the authors that clonal diversity may have been underestimated. In the small 56-69-year group, the increase in depth fell short of significance, most likely because of low power. Vaccine-associated CD4 TCRs spanned the whole spike protein, with dominant responses in regions 160-218 and 743-854.

Worth noting for this clone: Its antigen is still unknown. The record has no base qualities; no much larger clone is one base away.

The CDR3 contains 16 residues, cysteine and phenylalanine counted. Only the CDR3 DNA is retained, 48 bases long and in frame from the first base. The junction shows trimming of 0 bases on V and 0 bases on J, plus 12 bases between the germline ends. CDR1 and CDR2 are drawn from the germline V gene (reference sequence): LGHDT, YNNKEL. What the time point label conveys for this sample: baseline before first vaccination. Samples from vaccinated people were obtained from the UK trials COV001 and COV002, which included a single-blind randomized controlled phase 2/3 trial of AZD1222 (ChAdOx1 nCoV-19) in healthy adults. Trial participant PBMC samples were collected at day 0 and day 28 after the second dose for TCRbeta chain sequencing. The CDR3 regions of human TCRbeta chains were analyzed by immunosequencing. The published analysis was carried out like this. Repertoire TCRs were checked for matches against a reference library of SARS-CoV-2-specific TCRs that had been generated using the MIRA antigen-specificity platform. Breadth was defined as the fraction of unique TCRs that were SARS-CoV-2-associated, and depth was defined as the fraction of total T cells that were SARS-CoV-2-associated. Each spike-specific TCR was assigned to its reactive spike region and to a CD4 or CD8 class using the MIRA data. Log10-transformed breadth and depth values were compared by one-way ANOVA with Sidak's multiple comparisons tests. As stored in TCRdb, this immuneACCESS dataset retains in-frame rearrangements with V and J assigned. A fraction of the clones does not appear; measured against another copy, unresolved V genes explain less than half of the discrepancy, and the remainder lacks a known reason. V, J and clone size were drawn from that table, and D and trimming were deduced from the DNA. This sample holds about 130,000 clones; around nine tenths were observed only once. The ten largest clones capture 6.3% of the sample.

This sequence originates from an adult in good health. Sequencing was performed on peripheral blood, taken on day 0 of AZD1222 vaccination. The chain uses TRBV3-1 (or the pseudogene TRBV3-2) and TRBJ2-7; a weak D assignment points to TRBD2 (5 bases agree). The CDR3 in this case is CASSQEVATSSYEQYF. The DNA is as follows: TGTGCCAGCAGCCAAGAGGTGGCTACTAGCTCCTACGAGCAGTACTTC.